This T cell receptor beta chain stems from a study of blood T cell repertoires in COVID-19. In the study overall: From the United States, Italy and Spain came samples of acute and convalescent COVID-19. T cells, B-cell-depleted T cells, or PBMCs supplied cDNA or gDNA.

From germline, CDR1 is MDHEN and CDR2 SYDVKM. The CDR3 sequence is 13 residues long. The junction had 3 bases not matched to a gene; V was cut back by 8 bases and J by 5 bases. Profiled with immunoSEQ multiplex PCR; TCRdb holds only in-frame clones, not every one. The repertoire holds 65,000 to 95,000 clones, with 70% to 90% as singletons. The chain has TRBV28 and TRBJ1-5; 10 bases line up with TRBD1. The sample taken for sequencing was peripheral blood. This sequence was found in a man between 65 and 85 years old with active or convalescent COVID-19. Here the CDR3 reads CASGTGDYQPQHF. CDR3 nucleotides: TGTGCCAGCGGGACAGGGGACTATCAGCCCCAGCATTTT.